Each of the 23 T cell receptor beta chains below was sequenced from the same sample in a study of T cells of healthy individuals. Via MiXCR, TCRdb re-called the 5' RACE reads, giving one row per CDR3 protein. Of around 63,000 distinct CDR3 sequences in the sample, around 15% were seen once. The receptors derive from a human donor in good health.

This clonotype was seen only a few times. The V gene is TRBV5-1, the J gene TRBJ2-1; D perhaps matches TRBD2 (6 bases). The CDR3 spans 15 residues. Germline V gives CDR1 SGHRS, CDR2 YFSETQ. Trimming removed 0 bases from V and 3 bases from J, with 10 bases in between. CDR3 region: CASSLGVTSYNEQFF. As DNA, the CDR3 is TGCGCCAGCAGCTTGGGGGTGACTAGCTACAATGAGCAGTTCTTC.

For this clonotype: A much larger clone is a single base away; this may be a read error. The chain combines TRBV3-1 with TRBJ2-7; possible D gene TRBD2, 5 bases. The CDR3 totals 13 residues. CDR1 and CDR2 (germline): LGHDT, YNNKEL (reference sequence). The CDR3 loop is CASSQDTFGEQHF. The CDR3 nucleotides are TGTGCCAGCAGCCAAGATACCTTCGGGGAGCAGCACTTC.

There are many counts of this clonotype. The rearrangement uses TRBV12-3 or TRBV12-4 and TRBJ2-1; D not resolved. This CDR3 contains 14 residues. Between the trimmed V and J ends, which lost 3 bases and 3 bases, there was a span of 9 bases. The CDR3 DNA reads as TGTGCCAGCAGTTTTTTATCCGGCTACAATGAGCAGTTCTTC. It codes for CASSFLSGYNEQFF.

This clonotype was seen a few times. This chain uses TRBV7-2 with TRBJ2-1; TRBD2 agrees at 11 bases. The ends lost 2 bases at V and 6 bases at J; junction bases unmatched: 6. Germline V gives CDR1 SGHTA, CDR2 FQGNSA. This CDR3 region has 16 residues. The CDR3 DNA reads TGTGCCAGCAGCTTAAAAACTAGCGGGAGTATCAATGAGCAGTTCTTC. Its protein product is CASSLKTSGSINEQFF.

By share, this clonotype ranks as medium-sized. The V and J genes are TRBV29-1 and TRBJ1-1; tentative D call: TRBD1 (5 bases). This CDR3 has 14 amino acids. Between the trimmed V and J ends, which lost 7 bases and 1 base, there was a span of 16 bases. The germline gives CDR1 SQVTM, CDR2 ANQGSEA. The CDR3 loop reads CSESDSPENTEAFF. CDR3 bases: TGCAGCGAGTCAGACAGTCCGGAGAACACTGAAGCTTTCTTT.

V and J are TRBV4-2 and TRBJ2-5; D possibly corresponds to TRBD1 (5 bases). Germline V gene lookup returns CDR1 LGHNA and CDR2 YNFKEQ. The CDR3 covers 14 residues. V dropped 0 bases and J dropped 4 bases, with 9 bases sitting between them. In DNA form, the CDR3 reads TGTGCCAGCAGCCAAGAGGGCAGGGCAGAGACCCAGTACTTC. Translation gives CASSQEGRAETQYF.

To note about this clonotype: A much larger clone differs from this one at a single base, so this may be a read error. The chain uses TRBV29-1 and TRBJ2-1; 7 bases are a match to TRBD2. This CDR3 region has 14 residues. Germline CDR1 and CDR2: SQVTM and ANQGSEA. For the CDR3, the DNA is TGCGGCGTCTCCCCGAGCGGGAAATACAATGAGCAGTTCTTC. Translating gives CGVSPSGKYNEQFF.

The chain couples TRBV2 to TRBJ1-5; D gene ambiguous. Trimming pared 4 bases from V and 1 base from J, leaving 8 bases between. Germline CDR1 SNHLY, CDR2 FYNNEI. CDR3 length: 14 residues. CDR3 bases: TGTGCCAGCAGTGCCGGACTGAGCAATCAGCCCCAGCATTTT. Its protein is CASSAGLSNQPQHF.

This rearrangement joins TRBV20-1 to TRBJ2-3; 11 bases fit TRBD2. V was clipped by 7 bases and J by 3 bases; unmatched bases: 6. The CDR3 contains 14 residues. From germline, CDR1 is DFQATT and CDR2 SNEGSKA (reference sequence). CDR3 region: CSVPGLAATDTQYF. The CDR3 region has the DNA TGCAGTGTTCCGGGACTAGCGGCTACAGATACGCAGTATTTT.

This clonotype appeared a few times. This sequence joins TRBV5-1 and TRBJ2-3; 7 positions agree with TRBD1. Losses at the gene ends were 4 bases for V and 9 bases for J; bases not matched to a gene: 20. The CDR3 runs to 17 residues. Germline V lookup: CDR1 SGHRS, CDR2 YFSETQ. This CDR3 is CASSRWGQRFQAGTQYF. The CDR3 coding sequence is TGCGCCAGCAGCCGCTGGGGACAGAGATTCCAGGCAGGCACGCAGTATTTT.

The rearrangement links TRBV5-4 to TRBJ1-4; D gene ambiguous. V was shortened by 3 bases and J by 0 bases, with 12 bases between the two germline ends. The CDR3 is made up of 16 amino acids. CDR1 is SGHNT, CDR2 YYREEE, per germline (reference sequence). The CDR3 here is CASSSSLKSTNEKLFF. In DNA form, the CDR3 reads TGTGCCAGCAGCTCATCCCTTAAGTCAACTAATGAAAAACTGTTTTTT.

The table lists this clonotype with many counts. V gene TRBV20-1 combines with J gene TRBJ2-1, with no clear D. With 6 bases removed from V and 2 bases from J, the gap between germline ends came to 8 bases. The germline V gene encodes CDR1 DFQATT and CDR2 SNEGSKA (reference sequence). The CDR3 sequence is 12 residues long. Here the CDR3 reads CSAWPPYNEQFF. In nucleotides, the CDR3 is TGCAGTGCGTGGCCACCCTACAATGAGCAGTTCTTC.

This clonotype was seen repeatedly, ten times or more. This chain joins TRBV3-1 and TRBJ2-4; 8 nucleotides align to TRBD1. V was clipped by 1 base and J by 4 bases; unmatched bases: 9. The CDR3 is 17 amino acids. Germline V gene sequence: CDR1 LGHDT, CDR2 YNNKEL (reference sequence). Here the CDR3 DNA reads TGTGCCAGCAGCCAAGGGTCCGGACAGGGCCGAAAAAACATTCAGTACTTC. This gives the protein CASSQGSGQGRKNIQYF.

This clonotype appeared many times. The CDR3 DNA is TGCAGTGCTAGAACAGCTTTCAATCAGCCCCAGCATTTT. It yields the protein CSARTAFNQPQHF. The V call is TRBV20-1, the J call TRBJ1-5, with unresolved D. CDR1 DFQATT and CDR2 SNEGSKA come from the germline V gene (reference sequence). CDR3 size: 13 residues. V lost 2 bases, J lost 3 bases, and 8 bases lay in between.

This clonotype was seen at least ten times. The CDR3 is CASSLGTTDTQYF. CDR3 coding DNA: TGTGCCAGCAGCTTAGGCACCACAGATACGCAGTATTTT. The chain recombines TRBV7-9 with TRBJ2-3; D uncertain. Germline V gene data show CDR1 as SEHNR and CDR2 as FQNEAQ (reference sequence). This CDR3 comprises 13 residues. V lost 1 base to trimming and J lost 2 bases, with 4 bases between them.

The chain combines TRBV7-3 with TRBJ2-2; 11 nucleotides align to TRBD2. The V gene end was trimmed by 5 bases and the J gene end by 7 bases; junction bases not matched to a gene: 12. This CDR3 region has 17 residues. Germline V gene sequence: CDR1 SGHTA, CDR2 FQGTGA. CDR3 DNA: TGTGCCAGCAGCCACATAGCGGGGGGGCCGAGGGACGGGGAGCTGTTTTTT. It encodes CASSHIAGGPRDGELFF.

V is TRBV10-2 and J is TRBJ2-7; TRBD1 matches at 9 bases. The CDR3 contains 13 residues. CDR1 and CDR2 (germline): WSHSY, SAAADI. The CDR3 is CATGDRERYEQYF. As DNA, the CDR3 is TGCGCTACGGGGGACAGGGAGCGCTACGAGCAGTACTTC.

The V and J genes are TRBV12-3 or TRBV12-4 and TRBJ1-1; 7 bases align to TRBD1. CDR3 length equals 14 residues. J lost 4 bases, V lost 6 bases, and 8 bases had no gene match. The chain's CDR3 is CASRLSAGGTEAFF. The CDR3 region has the DNA TGTGCCAGCAGGTTGTCCGCAGGGGGCACTGAAGCTTTCTTT.

In its sample, this clonotype was seen many times. V and J are TRBV4-3 and TRBJ1-2, with D perhaps matching TRBD1 (5 bases). The V gene's germline CDR1 is LGHNA and CDR2 YSLEER. V gave up 0 bases and J gave up 8 bases, with 16 bases separating them. This CDR3 is 15 amino acids long. The CDR3 reads CASSQEIGREGGYTF. DNA of the CDR3: TGCGCCAGCAGCCAAGAAATTGGCAGGGAAGGGGGCTACACCTTC.

This clonotype was seen many times. The chain is built from TRBV20-1 and TRBJ1-5; D call uncertain. Between the trimmed V and J ends, which lost 0 bases and 2 bases, there was a span of 8 bases. The CDR3 has 14 amino acids. Germline V gene data show CDR1 as DFQATT and CDR2 as SNEGSKA (reference sequence). This CDR3 is CSAREAQGNQPQHF. As DNA, the CDR3 is TGCAGTGCTAGAGAGGCGCAGGGCAATCAGCCCCAGCATTTT.

This clonotype was detected ten times or more. The CDR3 is CSAARTSGQETQYF. The CDR3 nucleotides read TGCAGTGCTGCGAGGACTAGCGGTCAAGAGACCCAGTACTTC. The chain combines TRBV20-1 with TRBJ2-5, with 10 bases that match TRBD2. CDR1 and CDR2 from the germline V gene are DFQATT and SNEGSKA (reference sequence). After removal of 5 bases from V and 2 bases from J, the junction contained 5 bases not matched to a gene. CDR3 size: 14 residues.

This clonotype was found many times. V is TRBV6-6 and J is TRBJ1-6; D remains unclear. V was clipped by 2 bases and J by 0 bases, with 5 bases between them. The CDR3 is 15 residues long. Germline lookup yields CDR1 MNHNY and CDR2 SVGAGI (reference sequence). CDR3 sequence (DNA): TGTGCCAGCAGTTACGGCAGCTCCTATAATTCACCCCTCCACTTT. It encodes CASSYGSSYNSPLHF.

This clonotype was detected only a few times. The chain has TRBV7-2 and TRBJ2-7, with D maybe TRBD2 (5 bases). Trimming left V 3 bases short and J 1 base short, with 13 bases between. Germline V gives CDR1 SGHTA, CDR2 FQGNSA. CDR3 length: 15 amino acids. DNA of the CDR3: TGTGCCAGCAGCTTGGGGTTGCCGGGATCCTACGAGCAGTACTTC. This codes for CASSLGLPGSYEQYF.